This TCR beta chain was recorded in a study of blood T cell repertoires in COVID-19 (dated by TCRdb to 2018 to 2021). For the study in its entirety: The collaborator samples originated in the United States, Italy and Spain and spanned the acute and convalescent phases of COVID-19. The repertoires were released in a freely available public database intended as a resource for research on the immune response to SARS-CoV-2. Deeply sampled blood TCRbeta repertoires from subjects exposed to, actively infected with, or recovered from COVID-19 were included in the dataset. Samples came from the ongoing ImmuneRACE study (first 160 participants) plus 1,254 subjects from 6 global collaborators. The material from the prospective study consisted of cDNA or gDNA derived from T cells, B-cell-depleted T cells, or PBMCs. Nearly every sample came with metadata listing a de-identified subject ID, COVID-19 status, age in years and sex. Where available, HLA class I and class II types were obtained from metadata supplied by the sample provider rather than from assay-based typing. What the work shows at the level of the full study, not this receptor alone: The amount of clinical and demographic metadata varied by source and participant and was provided uncurated.

Regarding this clone: This clone's antigen is unknown. It has no much larger one-base neighbor in the sample; base qualities were not kept.

In Seattle, one collaborating source enrolled patients while the infection was active and tracked those patients longitudinally over the course of disease. Each collaborating institution followed its own protocols to collect whole blood in K2EDTA tubes. For TCRbeta analysis, collaborator samples were shipped as frozen whole blood, as isolated PBMCs, or as DNA extracted from either sample type. TCRbeta CDR3 regions were amplified from genomic DNA using the immunoSEQ Assay, a bias-controlled multiplex PCR. As for the original processing: The number of nucleated cells in each sample was estimated from the amplification of reference gene primers within the assay. To quantify the absolute abundance of each unique TCRbeta CDR3 rearrangement, sequence reads were collapsed and filtered. For each sample, productive Simpson clonality was calculated by taking the square root of Simpson's diversity index across productive rearrangements. The table comes from immuneACCESS by way of TCRdb, which keeps in-frame sequences with V and J called. Part of the clones is missing from these tables; in studies checked, under half for an unresolved V gene and the rest for unknown reasons. V, J and clone size reflect that table, while D and trimming were determined from the DNA. This sample is represented by approximately 390,000 clones; more than 70% of them were singletons. The biggest ten clones account for approximately 2.4% of the sample.

The CDR3 runs 14 amino acids, cysteine and phenylalanine included. The sequence is cut down to CDR3 DNA, 42 bases in frame from base 1. Based on the germline V gene (reference sequence), the CDR1 and CDR2 sequences are MNHEY and SMNVEV. V and J are truncated by 4 bases and 5 bases respectively, leaving an intervening sequence of 12 bases. Here the chain combines TRBV27 and TRBJ1-5, with the D gene not clear enough to name. Sequencing used peripheral blood. This clonotype was obtained from a woman aged 55-75 years with COVID-19, enrolled during active disease. The CDR3 reads CASSSLLEDQPQHF. DNA sequence: TGTGCCAGCAGTTCGCTATTAGAGGATCAGCCCCAGCATTTT.